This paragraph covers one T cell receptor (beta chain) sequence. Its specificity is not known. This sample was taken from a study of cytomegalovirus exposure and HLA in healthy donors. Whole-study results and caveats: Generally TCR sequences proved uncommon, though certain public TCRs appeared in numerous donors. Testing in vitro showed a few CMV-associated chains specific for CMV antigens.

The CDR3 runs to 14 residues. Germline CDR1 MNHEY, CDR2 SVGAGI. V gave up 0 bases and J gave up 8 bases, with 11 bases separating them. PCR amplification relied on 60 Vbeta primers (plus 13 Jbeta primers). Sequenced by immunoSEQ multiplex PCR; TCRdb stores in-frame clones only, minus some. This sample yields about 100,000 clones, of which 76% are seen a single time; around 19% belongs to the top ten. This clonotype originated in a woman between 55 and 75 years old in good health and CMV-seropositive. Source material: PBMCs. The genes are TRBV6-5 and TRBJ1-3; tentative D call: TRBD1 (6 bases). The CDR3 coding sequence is TGTGCCAGCAGTTACTCGGACAGCGGGGACACCATATATTTT. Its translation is CASSYSDSGDTIYF.